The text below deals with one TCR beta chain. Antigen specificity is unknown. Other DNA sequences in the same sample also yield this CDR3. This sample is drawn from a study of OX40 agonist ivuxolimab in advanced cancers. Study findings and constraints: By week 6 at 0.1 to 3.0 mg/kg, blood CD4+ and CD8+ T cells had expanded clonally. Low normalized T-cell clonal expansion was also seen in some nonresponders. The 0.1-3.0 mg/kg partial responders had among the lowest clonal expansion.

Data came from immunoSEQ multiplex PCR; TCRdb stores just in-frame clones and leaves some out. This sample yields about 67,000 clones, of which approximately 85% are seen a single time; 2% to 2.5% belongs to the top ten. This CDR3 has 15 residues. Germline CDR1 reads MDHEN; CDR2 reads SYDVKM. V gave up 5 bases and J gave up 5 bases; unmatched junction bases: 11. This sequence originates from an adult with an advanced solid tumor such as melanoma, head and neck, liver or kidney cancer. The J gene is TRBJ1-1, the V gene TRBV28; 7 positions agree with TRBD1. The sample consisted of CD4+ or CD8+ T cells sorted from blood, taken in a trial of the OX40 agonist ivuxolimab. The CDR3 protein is CASSPYPAGGTEAFF. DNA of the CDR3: TGTGCCAGCAGTCCCTACCCCGCAGGGGGTACTGAAGCTTTCTTT.